The 4 T cell receptor beta chains below were found in one sample sequenced in a study of cytomegalovirus exposure and HLA in healthy donors. Amplification used 60 Vbeta primers and 13 Jbeta primers. Profiling relied on immunoSEQ multiplex PCR, and the TCRdb table lists in-frame clones only, not all of them. The table has 80,000 to 130,000 clones, about 77% seen once. Sequencing used PBMCs. All receptors come from a woman aged 45-59 years in good health and CMV-seropositive.

This chain links TRBV2 with TRBJ1-5, with 9 positions matching TRBD1. The CDR3 contains 14 residues. CDR1 is SNHLY and CDR2 is FYNNEI in the germline V gene. The V gene end was trimmed by 7 bases and the J gene end by 4 bases; junction bases not matched to a gene: 5. CDR3 in amino acids: CASTAGTGNQPQHF. DNA of the CDR3: TGTGCCAGCACCGCCGGGACAGGGAATCAGCCCCAGCATTTT.

This clone occurred a few times. V usage is TRBV5-8 and J usage is TRBJ1-1, with 7 bases fitting TRBD1. This CDR3 spans 14 amino acids. V lost 3 bases to trimming and J lost 12 bases; unmatched junction nucleotides: 14. CDR1 SGHTS and CDR2 YDEGEE come from the germline V gene. For the CDR3, the DNA is TGTGCCAGCAGCTCCCGCCTAAGGGGGCGCGAAACTTTCTTT. This translates into CASSSRLRGRETFF.

This clone has only a few counts. The rearrangement joins TRBV4-2 to TRBJ2-3; 7 nucleotides agree with TRBD2. The CDR3 extends over 14 amino acids. The junction had 4 bases not matched to a gene; V was cut back by 1 base and J by 6 bases. The germline V gene has CDR1 LGHNA and CDR2 YNFKEQ. Written as DNA, the CDR3 is TGTGCCAGCAGCCAAGGATCAGCGGGGGATACGCAGTATTTT. Protein: CASSQGSAGDTQYF.

The genes are TRBV7-9 and TRBJ1-1; TRBD1 is a possible D gene (6 bases). Between the trimmed V and J ends, which lost 10 bases and 6 bases, there was a span of 21 bases. This CDR3 region has 14 residues. CDR1 and CDR2 (germline): SEHNR, FQNEAQ (reference sequence). The CDR3 protein is CATSRGGAAAEAFF. The CDR3 nucleotides are TGTGCCACCTCCCGGGGGGGCGCAGCCGCTGAAGCTTTCTTT.